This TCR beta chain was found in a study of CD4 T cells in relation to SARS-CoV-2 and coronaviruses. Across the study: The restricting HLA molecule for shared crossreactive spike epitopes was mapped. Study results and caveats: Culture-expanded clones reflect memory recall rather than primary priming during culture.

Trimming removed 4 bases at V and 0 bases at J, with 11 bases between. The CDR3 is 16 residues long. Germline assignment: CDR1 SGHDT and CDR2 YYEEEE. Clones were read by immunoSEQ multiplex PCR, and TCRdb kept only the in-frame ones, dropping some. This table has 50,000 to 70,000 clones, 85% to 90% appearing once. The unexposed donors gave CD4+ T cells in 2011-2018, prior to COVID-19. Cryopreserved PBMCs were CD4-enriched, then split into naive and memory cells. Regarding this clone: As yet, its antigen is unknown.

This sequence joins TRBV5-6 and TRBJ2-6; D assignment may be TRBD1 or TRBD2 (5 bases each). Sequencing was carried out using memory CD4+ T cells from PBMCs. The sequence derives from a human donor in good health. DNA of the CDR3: TGTGCCAGCAGCCTCCTCGGGGCCTCTGGGGCCAACGTCCTGACTTTC. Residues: CASSLLGASGANVLTF.